The rows below give T cell receptor beta chains drawn from one sample of a study of human T cells and chemical hapten exposure. TCRdb passed the RACE reads through MiXCR, listing each CDR3 protein once. The sample includes more than 95,000 distinct CDR3 sequences, around 35% of them seen just once. Sequencing used whole blood, obtained in connection with sensitization to the hapten diphenylcyclopropenone (DPC). The receptors were gathered from a middle-aged man with alopecia areata. Some clones in this sample may be carry-over from other donors' samples. Each CDR3 is given without its conserved first and last residue. Where a row states a size, it is once, few, many or the class of an expanded clone; other rows omit it.

V gene	clone size	J gene	CDR3 protein
TRBV6-5	.	TRBJ2-7	ASGGTGGSYEQY
TRBV30	few	TRBJ2-1	AWSFSTRQF
TRBV29-1	few	TRBJ2-1	SVGLADSSSYNEQF
TRBV7-9	.	TRBJ2-7	ASSDRGRGSYEQY
TRBV5-6	.	TRBJ2-1	ASSPGGVPYNEQF
TRBV18	.	TRBJ2-4	ASSPAAAAKNIQY
TRBV6-1	few	TRBJ1-2	ASSEYQGGNYGYT
TRBV29-1	once	TRBJ2-3	SVKGAGGMVTDTQY
TRBV15	few	TRBJ1-4	ATSRDLDWFGKGSTNEKLF
TRBV25-1	.	TRBJ2-5	ASSEYRNQETQY
TRBV10-3	few	TRBJ1-2	AISESAAGGYGYT
TRBV27	.	TRBJ1-1	ASSFGTTNTEAF
TRBV15	.	TRBJ2-3	ATSREGRTQY
TRBV7-9	.	TRBJ2-2	ASSPWRGTSGSSPGELF
TRBV4-2	.	TRBJ2-1	ASSQTAVAGGLVEQF
TRBV6-5	few	TRBJ2-2	ASSLGLTGELF